This T cell receptor (beta chain) was recovered during a study of CXCR3-negative and CXCR3-positive naive CD8 T cells. Points on this clonotype: What it recognizes is unknown.

The study made its TRB cDNA libraries by 5' RACE, adding UMI labels. For each CDR3 protein, TCRdb gives one entry from its re-call of the 5' RACE reads, without DNA. The table lists just over 60,000 distinct CDR3 sequences. CD45RO-CCR7+CD27+CD95- defined naive CD8+ T cells. Regarding the study as a whole: Partly lower CXCR3 expression followed cryopreservation, and most assays relied on fresh PBMCs.

The TCR sequence derives from a human donor in good health. Some clones in this sample may be carry-over from other donors' samples. The sequenced material came from naive CXCR3- CD8+ T cells from blood. Stated subset: CD45RO-CCR7+CD27+CD95- naive CD8+ T cells lacking CXCR3 (TNR3-).

The CDR3 spells CASSLSPGLAVSYEQYF. This chain links TRBV5-1 with TRBJ2-7; TCRdb indicates TRBD2, and absent DNA this call remains unverified. Germline loops: CDR1 SGHRS, CDR2 YFSETQ. The CDR3 loop spans 17 amino acids.